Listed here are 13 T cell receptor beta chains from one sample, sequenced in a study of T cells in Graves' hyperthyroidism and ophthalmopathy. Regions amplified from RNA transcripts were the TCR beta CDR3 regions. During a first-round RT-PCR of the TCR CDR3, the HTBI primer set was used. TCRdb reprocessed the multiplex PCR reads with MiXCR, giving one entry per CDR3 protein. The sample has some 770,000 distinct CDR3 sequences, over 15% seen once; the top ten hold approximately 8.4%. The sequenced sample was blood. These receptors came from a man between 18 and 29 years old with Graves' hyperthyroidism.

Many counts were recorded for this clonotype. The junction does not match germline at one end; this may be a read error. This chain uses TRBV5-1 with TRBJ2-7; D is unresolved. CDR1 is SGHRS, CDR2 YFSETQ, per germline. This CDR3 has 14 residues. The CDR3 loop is CASRLDIPLYEQYF. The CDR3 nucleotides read TGCGCCAGCAGATTGGATATACCTCTCTACGAGCAGTACTTC.

CDR3 DNA: TGTGCCAGCAGTTCGGGGACCGAACCCAATTCACCCCTCCACTTT. This translates into CASSSGTEPNSPLHF. The chain uses TRBV12-3 or TRBV12-4 and TRBJ1-6, with D possibly matching TRBD1 (5 bases). The CDR3 is made up of 15 amino acids. With 4 bases removed from V and 7 bases from J, the gap between germline ends came to 14 bases.

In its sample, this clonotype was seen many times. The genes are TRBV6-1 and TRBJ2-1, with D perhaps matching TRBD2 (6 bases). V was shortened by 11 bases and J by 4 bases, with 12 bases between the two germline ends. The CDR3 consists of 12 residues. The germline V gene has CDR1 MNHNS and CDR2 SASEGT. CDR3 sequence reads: CAASGRYNEQFF. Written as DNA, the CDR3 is TGTGCCGCCAGCGGGCGTTACAATGAGCAGTTCTTC.

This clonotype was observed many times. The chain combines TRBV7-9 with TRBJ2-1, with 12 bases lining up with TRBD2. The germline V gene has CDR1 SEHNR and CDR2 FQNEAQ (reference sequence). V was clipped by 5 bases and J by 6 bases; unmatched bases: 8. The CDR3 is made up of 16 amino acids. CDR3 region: CASSAPASGGGNEQFF. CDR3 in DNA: TGTGCCAGCAGCGCGCCCGCTAGCGGGGGGGGCAATGAGCAGTTCTTC.

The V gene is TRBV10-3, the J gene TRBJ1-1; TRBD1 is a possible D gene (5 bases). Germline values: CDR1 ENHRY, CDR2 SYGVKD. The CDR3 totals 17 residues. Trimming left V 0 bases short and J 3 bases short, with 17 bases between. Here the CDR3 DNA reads TGTGCCATCAGTGAGTCTCCCTGGGGGACCTCCTACACTGAAGCTTTCTTT. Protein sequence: CAISESPWGTSYTEAFF.

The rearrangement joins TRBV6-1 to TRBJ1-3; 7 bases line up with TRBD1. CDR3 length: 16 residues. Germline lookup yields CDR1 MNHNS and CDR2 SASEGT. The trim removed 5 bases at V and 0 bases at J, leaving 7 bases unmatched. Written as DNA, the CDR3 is TGTGCCAGCAGTCAGACGACAGGGTTCTCTGGAAACACCATATATTTT. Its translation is CASSQTTGFSGNTIYF.

CDR3 in amino acids: CASGFRPRWASGNTGELFF. The CDR3 nucleotides read TGTGCTAGTGGTTTCCGACCAAGGTGGGCTAGCGGGAACACCGGGGAGCTGTTTTTT. This sequence joins TRBV12-5 and TRBJ2-2; TRBD2 agrees at 7 bases. The CDR3 runs 19 residues. Germline-derived CDR1 and CDR2 are LGHNT and FRNRAP. With 3 bases clipped from V and 1 base from J, the junction kept 14 bases outside the gene matches.

The DNA of the CDR3 is TGCGCCAGCAGCCAAGTAGGTAACAGCTACTACGAGCAGTACTTC. Amino acid sequence: CASSQVGNSYYEQYF. V usage is TRBV4-1 and J usage is TRBJ2-7; D unclear. The CDR3 runs 15 residues. V lost 1 base to trimming and J lost 3 bases, with 13 bases between them. Germline-derived CDR1 and CDR2 are MGHRA and YSYEKL.

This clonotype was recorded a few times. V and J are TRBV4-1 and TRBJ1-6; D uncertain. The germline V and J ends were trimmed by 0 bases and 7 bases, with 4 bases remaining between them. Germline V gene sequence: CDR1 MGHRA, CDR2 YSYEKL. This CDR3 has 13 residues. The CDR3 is CASSQEENSPLHF. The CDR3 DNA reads TGCGCCAGCAGCCAAGAGGAGAATTCACCCCTCCACTTT.

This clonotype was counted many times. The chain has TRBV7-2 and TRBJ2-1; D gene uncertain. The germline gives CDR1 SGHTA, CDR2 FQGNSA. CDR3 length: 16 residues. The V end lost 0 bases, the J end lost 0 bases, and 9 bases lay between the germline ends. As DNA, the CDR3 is TGTGCCAGCAGCTTAGCCCCCCAGAGCTCCTACAATGAGCAGTTCTTC. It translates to CASSLAPQSSYNEQFF. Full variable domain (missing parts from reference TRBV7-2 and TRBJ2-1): GAGVSQSPSNKVTEKGKDVELRCDPISGHTALYWYRQSLGQGLEFLIYFQGNSAPDKSGLPSDRFSAERTGGSVSTLTIQRTQQEDSAVYLCASSLAPQSSYNEQFFGPGTRLTVL.

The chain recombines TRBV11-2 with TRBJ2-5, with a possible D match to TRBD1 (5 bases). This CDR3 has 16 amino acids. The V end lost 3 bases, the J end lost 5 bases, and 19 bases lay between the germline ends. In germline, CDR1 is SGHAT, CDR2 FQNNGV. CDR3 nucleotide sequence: TGTGCCAGCAGCTTTCCGTGGCAGGGCGTTCAGGAGACCCAGTACTTC. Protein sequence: CASSFPWQGVQETQYF.

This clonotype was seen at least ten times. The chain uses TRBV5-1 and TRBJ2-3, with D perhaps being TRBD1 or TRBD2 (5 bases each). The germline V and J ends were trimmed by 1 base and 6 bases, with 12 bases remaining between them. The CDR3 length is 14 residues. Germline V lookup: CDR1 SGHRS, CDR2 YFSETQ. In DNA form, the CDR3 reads TGCGCCAGCAGCTTGCGGTCGGGACCTGATACGCAGTATTTT. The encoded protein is CASSLRSGPDTQYF.

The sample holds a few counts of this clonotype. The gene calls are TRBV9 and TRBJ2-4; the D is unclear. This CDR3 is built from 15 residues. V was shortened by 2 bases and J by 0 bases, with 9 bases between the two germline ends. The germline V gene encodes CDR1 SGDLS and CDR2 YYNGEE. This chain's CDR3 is CASSVTPQAKNIQYF. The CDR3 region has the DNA TGTGCCAGCAGCGTGACCCCCCAAGCCAAAAACATTCAGTACTTC.